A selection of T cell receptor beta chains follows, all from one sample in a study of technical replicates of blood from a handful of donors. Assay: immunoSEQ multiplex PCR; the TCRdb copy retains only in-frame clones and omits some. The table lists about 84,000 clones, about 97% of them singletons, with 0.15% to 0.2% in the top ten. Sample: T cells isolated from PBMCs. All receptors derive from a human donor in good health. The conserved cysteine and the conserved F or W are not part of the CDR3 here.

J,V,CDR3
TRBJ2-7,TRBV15,ATSHDRVPYEQY
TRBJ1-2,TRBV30,AWRHKRGLDYGYT
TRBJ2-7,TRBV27,ASSSGTFYEQY
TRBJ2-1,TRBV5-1,ASSLVLAGAGNEQF
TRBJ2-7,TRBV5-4,ASSRGAAGRRGEQY
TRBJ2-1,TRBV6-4,ASSPLAASSYNEQF
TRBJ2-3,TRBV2,ASSAEVTQQY
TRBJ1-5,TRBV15,ATSRDRESYSNQPQH
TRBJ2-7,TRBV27,ASSLGQSYEQY
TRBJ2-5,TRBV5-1,ASSWDAGGTSGRALQETQY
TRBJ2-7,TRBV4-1,ASSLGQGFSYEQY